What follows are 11 T cell receptor beta chains derived from one specimen sequenced in a study of blood T cell repertoires in COVID-19 (dated by TCRdb to about 2020). Library preparation used the immunoSEQ multiplex PCR assay. TCRdb stores this immuneACCESS table with in-frame sequences only. Part of the clones is absent; in the studies checked, under half of the shortfall reflects unresolved V genes, and no reason is known for the rest. In all, the sample holds a few hundred thousand clones, and just under 90% of those were seen once. 2.9% of the sample is taken by the ten largest. Sequenced input: PBMCs or T cells enriched from blood (not recorded which). These receptor sequences come from a woman between 45 and 65 years old who had been exposed to COVID-19.

V is TRBV3-1 (or the pseudogene TRBV3-2) and J is TRBJ1-4; no firm D call. The CDR3 loop spans 14 amino acids. Germline CDR1 LGHDT, CDR2 YNNKEL (reference sequence). The germline V and J ends were trimmed by 4 bases and 7 bases, with 13 bases remaining between them. CDR3 residues: CASSPLAPGEKLFF. The DNA of the CDR3 is TGTGCCAGCAGCCCTCTTGCCCCGGGTGAAAAACTGTTTTTT.

This chain joins TRBV9 and TRBJ2-7; D uncertain. CDR1 is SGDLS and CDR2 is YYNGEE in the germline V gene. CDR3 length: 13 residues. The germline V and J ends were trimmed by 4 bases and 6 bases, with 14 bases remaining between them. The chain's CDR3 is CASSPLRSGEQYF. CDR3 nucleotides: TGTGCCAGCAGCCCATTGCGGTCTGGCGAGCAGTACTTC. The complete variable domain, with remaining parts taken from reference TRBV9 and TRBJ2-7, reads DSGVTQTPKHLITATGQRVTLRCSPRSGDLSVYWYQQSLDQGLQFLIQYYNGEERAKGNILERFSAQQFPDLHSELNLSSLELGDSALYFCASSPLRSGEQYFGPGTRLTVT.

This chain uses TRBV6-5 with TRBJ1-6; D uncertain. Trimming pared 10 bases from V and 4 bases from J, leaving 11 bases between. CDR1 and CDR2 from the germline V gene are MNHEY and SVGAGI. The CDR3 is 13 residues long. The CDR3 spells CATRAGYNSPLHF. In nucleotides, the CDR3 is TGTGCCACCCGGGCGGGGTATAATTCACCCCTCCACTTT.

V gene TRBV11-2 combines with J gene TRBJ1-2; D uncertain. CDR1 SGHAT and CDR2 FQNNGV come from the germline V gene. Trimming took off 5 bases at V and 4 bases at J, with 14 bases between the two ends. The CDR3 covers 14 residues. The CDR3, as DNA: TGTGCCAGCAGCACCCGTCACATTCTCTATGGCTACACCTTC. Its protein product is CASSTRHILYGYTF.

The V call is TRBV6-1, the J call TRBJ1-2; 7 bases match TRBD1. V shed 2 bases, J shed 7 bases, and the junction held 10 bases outside the gene matches. Germline assignment: CDR1 MNHNS and CDR2 SASEGT. The CDR3 runs 15 residues. The CDR3 DNA reads TGTGCCAGCAGTGAAAACCCAGGGGGGCTGGGTGGCTACACCTTC. Protein: CASSENPGGLGGYTF.

The chain uses TRBV19 and TRBJ1-4, with D perhaps matching TRBD1 (5 bases). This CDR3 is 14 amino acids long. Germline values: CDR1 LNHDA, CDR2 SQIVND (reference sequence). V was pared by 7 bases and J by 7 bases, with 16 bases between. CDR3 protein: CASTSGGVGEKLFF. CDR3 DNA sequence: TGTGCCAGTACCTCAGGAGGGGTTGGTGAAAAACTGTTTTTT.

V gene TRBV24-1 combines with J gene TRBJ1-5, with 9 nucleotides matching TRBD1. This CDR3 is built from 15 residues. Germline V CDR1 and CDR2: KGHDR, SFDVKD. V shed 3 bases and J 7 bases; nucleotides not matched to a gene: 6. The CDR3, as DNA: TGTGCCACCAGTGATACCGGGACAGGGTGGCAGCCCCAGCATTTT. Its protein product is CATSDTGTGWQPQHF.

This clone appeared a single time. The rearrangement uses TRBV2 and TRBJ1-1, with a possible D match to TRBD1 (5 bases). The germline CDR1 and CDR2 sequences are SNHLY and FYNNEI. V lost 5 bases and J 4 bases, leaving 11 bases between the germline ends. The CDR3 is 13 amino acids. The CDR3 DNA is TGTGCCAGCAGTTATCAGGGTGGCACTGAAGCTTTCTTT. This gives the protein CASSYQGGTEAFF.

This chain connects TRBV7-2 to TRBJ1-2, with D possibly TRBD1 on 5 matching bases. V shed 0 bases and J shed 5 bases, with 13 bases lying between them. This CDR3 region has 15 residues. Per germline, CDR1 SGHTA and CDR2 FQGNSA. CDR3 nucleotides: TGTGCCAGCAGCTTAGCGGTAGGGGATACGTATGGCTACACCTTC. Translation gives CASSLAVGDTYGYTF.

J is TRBJ1-5 and V is TRBV2, with TRBD1 identical over 8 bases. Germline V gives CDR1 SNHLY, CDR2 FYNNEI. Trimming took 3 bases from V and 6 from J; bases not matched to a gene: 7. The CDR3 runs to 15 residues. The CDR3 reads CASSDPETGVQPQHF. For the CDR3, the DNA is TGTGCCAGCAGTGATCCCGAGACAGGGGTTCAGCCCCAGCATTTT. The variable domain in full, with the rest retrieved from reference TRBV2 and TRBJ1-5, is EPEVTQTPSHQVTQMGQEVILRCVPISNHLYFYWYRQILGQKVEFLVSFYNNEISEKSEIFDDQFSVERPDGSNFTLKIRSTKLEDSAMYFCASSDPETGVQPQHFGDGTRLSIL.

The chain couples TRBV7-9 to TRBJ1-1, with a possible D match to TRBD1 (6 bases). The CDR3 spans 15 residues. Trimming shortened V by 7 bases and J by 4 bases, and 19 bases separated the two germline ends. The germline CDR1 and CDR2 sequences are SEHNR and FQNEAQ (reference sequence). The CDR3 sequence: CASNLGGGMGTEAFF. In DNA, the CDR3 is TGTGCCAGCAACCTGGGAGGGGGAATGGGCACTGAAGCTTTCTTT. Drawing the rest from reference TRBV7-9 and TRBJ1-1, the complete variable domain is DTGVSQNPRHKITKRGQNVTFRCDPISEHNRLYWYRQTLGQGPEFLTYFQNEAQLEKSRLLSDRFSAERPKGSFSTLEIQRTEQGDSAMYLCASNLGGGMGTEAFFGQGTRLTVV.